Shown below are 14 T cell receptor beta chains from a single sample sequenced in a study of blood T cell repertoires in COVID-19. Sequenced by immunoSEQ multiplex PCR; TCRdb stores in-frame clones only, minus some. This sample has hundreds of thousands of clones, with 80% to 90% found just once. Sequencing used peripheral blood. These receptors originate from a woman in her forties or fifties with COVID-19, enrolled during active disease.

The V call is TRBV30, the J call TRBJ1-2; D ambiguous. This CDR3 contains 13 residues. Germline loops: CDR1 GTSNPN, CDR2 SVGIG (reference sequence). V lost 0 bases to trimming and J lost 2 bases, with 7 bases between them. CDR3 DNA: TGTGCCTGGAGTGTAGGACTGAACTATGGCTACACCTTC. This codes for CAWSVGLNYGYTF. The full variable domain, in which reference TRBV30 and TRBJ1-2 provide the parts outside the CDR3, is SQTIHQWPATLVQPVGSPLSLECTVEGTSNPNLYWYRQAAGRGLQLLFYSVGIGQISSEVPQNLSASRPQDRQFILSSKKLLLSDSGFYLCAWSVGLNYGYTFGSGTRLTVV.

J is TRBJ1-2 and V is TRBV18, with D unresolved. Germline V gene sequence: CDR1 KGHSH, CDR2 LQKENI. Between the trimmed V and J ends, which lost 3 bases and 8 bases, there was a span of 19 bases. The CDR3 covers 15 residues. DNA for the CDR3: TGTGCCAGCTCACCCGACCTGGGGAGGGTTCAGGGCTACACCTTC. This gives the protein CASSPDLGRVQGYTF.

The chain combines TRBV19 with TRBJ1-4; D might be TRBD1 (5 bases). This CDR3 has 15 residues. The germline gives CDR1 LNHDA, CDR2 SQIVND (reference sequence). The ends were cut back, 4 bases at V and 8 bases at J, with 17 bases in the middle. CDR3 region: CASSRPRRGEEKLFF. DNA for the CDR3: TGTGCCAGTAGTAGACCCCGGAGGGGCGAAGAAAAACTGTTTTTT.

The chain has TRBV5-6 and TRBJ2-5; 7 bases line up with TRBD1. Germline loops: CDR1 SGHDT, CDR2 YYEEEE. J was trimmed by 2 bases and V by 4 bases; bases with no gene match: 8. The CDR3 runs to 15 residues. The DNA of the CDR3 is TGTGCCAGCAGCCTTTTTCGACAGGGACAAGAGACCCAGTACTTC. Its translation: CASSLFRQGQETQYF.

This chain links TRBV19 with TRBJ2-1, with D tentatively TRBD2 (6 bases). The length of the CDR3 is 15 residues. CDR1 and CDR2 (germline): LNHDA, SQIVND (reference sequence). Between the trimmed V and J ends, which lost 3 bases and 6 bases, there was a span of 15 bases. The CDR3 DNA reads TGTGCCAGTAGTATCGGGGGAGGCGTAAGCAATGAGCAGTTCTTC. Its translation is CASSIGGGVSNEQFF. Looking up the rest from reference TRBV19 and TRBJ2-1 gives the full variable domain: DGGITQSPKYLFRKEGQNVTLSCEQNLNHDAMYWYRQDPGQGLRLIYYSQIVNDFQKGDIAEGYSVSREKKESFPLTVTSAQKNPTAFYLCASSIGGGVSNEQFFGPGTRLTVL.

The sample holds one count of this clone. The J gene is TRBJ1-2, the V gene TRBV6-5, with TRBD1 identical over 11 bases. With 7 bases clipped from V and 6 bases from J, the junction kept 7 bases outside the gene matches. CDR1 is MNHEY and CDR2 is SVGAGI in the germline V gene. The CDR3 contains 14 residues. The CDR3 protein is CASNEPGQGDGYTF. The CDR3 nucleotides are TGTGCCAGCAACGAGCCGGGACAGGGGGATGGCTACACCTTC.

Only one count was recorded for this clone. The V and J genes are TRBV3-1 (or the pseudogene TRBV3-2) and TRBJ2-1, with TRBD2 matching 9 bases. With V trimmed by 1 base and J by 7 bases, 11 bases remained unmatched. From germline, CDR1 is LGHDT and CDR2 YNNKEL (reference sequence). This CDR3 region has 17 residues. The CDR3 sequence: CASSQGDSGRILNEQFF. The CDR3 bases are TGTGCCAGCAGCCAAGGGGATAGCGGGAGAATTCTGAATGAGCAGTTCTTC.

The chain links TRBV3-1 (or the pseudogene TRBV3-2) to TRBJ2-5, with 7 bases lining up with TRBD1. J gave up 1 base and V 7 bases, and 0 bases lay outside the gene matches. In germline, CDR1 is LGHDT, CDR2 YNNKEL (reference sequence). This CDR3 has 12 residues. The CDR3 DNA is TGTGCCAGCAACAGGGGCCAAGAGACCCAGTACTTC. Translation gives CASNRGQETQYF.

The chain uses TRBV7-6 and TRBJ2-3; 8 nucleotides align to TRBD1. Per germline, CDR1 SGHVS and CDR2 FNYEAQ. The junction had 1 base not matched to a gene; V was cut back by 1 base and J by 4 bases. The CDR3 runs to 14 residues. The CDR3 is CASSLDRGADTQYF. In nucleotides, the CDR3 is TGTGCCAGCAGCTTAGACAGGGGGGCAGATACGCAGTATTTT.

This chain joins TRBV24-1 and TRBJ1-2, with D possibly matching TRBD1 (6 bases). Trimming shortened V by 1 base and J by 5 bases, and 10 bases separated the two germline ends. From germline, CDR1 is KGHDR and CDR2 SFDVKD. The CDR3 is 14 amino acids. CDR3 sequence: CATSDFRGSYGYTF. The CDR3 DNA reads TGTGCCACCAGTGATTTTAGGGGGTCTTATGGCTACACCTTC.

V is TRBV7-9 and J is TRBJ2-7, with D possibly matching TRBD1 (6 bases). V lost 2 bases and J 2 bases, leaving 10 bases between the germline ends. Per germline, CDR1 SEHNR and CDR2 FQNEAQ (reference sequence). The CDR3 has 14 amino acids. The CDR3 region has the DNA TGTGCCAGCAGCTTAAGTACAGGGACCTACGAGCAGTACTTC. Translated, it gives CASSLSTGTYEQYF.

The gene calls are TRBV24-1 and TRBJ1-2; TRBD1 agrees at 7 bases. In germline, CDR1 is KGHDR, CDR2 SFDVKD. Trimming cost V 4 bases and J 2 bases; bases outside gene matches: 6. The length of the CDR3 is 15 residues. CDR3 DNA sequence: TGTGCCACCAGTGACCGTGACAGGGTGAACTATGGCTACACCTTC. It encodes CATSDRDRVNYGYTF.

V is TRBV21-1 and J is TRBJ1-5. TRBV21-1 is flagged as a pseudogene. The CDR3 loop spans 14 amino acids. The CDR3 loop reads CASRSKNSNQPQHF. CDR3 in DNA: TGTGCCAGCAGGAGCAAGAATAGCAATCAGCCCCAGCATTTT.

This sequence joins TRBV7-8 and TRBJ2-7, with a tentative D call TRBD1 (5 bases). The V end was cut by 1 base, the J end by 9 bases, with 16 bases between. From germline, CDR1 is SGHVS and CDR2 FQNEAQ. CDR3 length: 14 amino acids. In DNA, the CDR3 is TGTGCCAGCAGCTTAGTCGAAGGGGCTAGGCGGCAGTACTTC. Encoded protein: CASSLVEGARRQYF.